This record looks at one T cell receptor beta chain sequence and its context. Its antigen is unknown. This sample was taken from a study of T cell responses to AZD1222 COVID-19 vaccine. Overall study findings and caveats: Regions left unmutated in variants are reportedly the target of nearly half of spike-specific TCRs. At study baseline, merely several AZD1222 recipients were seropositive. The donor group comprised mostly white British people and more females; the analysis possibly underestimated clonal diversity. None of the repertoires were sampled until the peak T cell response had passed.

Repertoires were generated with immunoSEQ multiplex PCR, while TCRdb's copy carries only in-frame clones and drops some. The sample consists of 90,000 to 120,000 clones, 91% of them appearing once. Germline CDR1 is MNHEY and CDR2 is SVGEGT. V lost 6 bases and J 4 bases, leaving 12 bases between the germline ends. The CDR3 is 13 amino acids. The sequence came from an adult in good health. This sample comprised peripheral blood, obtained on day 0 of AZD1222 vaccination. The chain uses TRBV6-2 or TRBV6-3 and TRBJ1-1; D might be TRBD1 (6 bases). This CDR3 reads CASSSGDFTEAFF. Here the CDR3 DNA reads TGTGCCAGCAGCTCAGGGGATTTCACTGAAGCTTTCTTT.